This T cell receptor (beta chain) is drawn from a study of PD-L1 blockade in urothelial cancer. About the research overall: Researchers looked at the blood 3 weeks (second dose) and 6 weeks after treatment began.

Regarding time point: pretreatment peripheral blood. Patients presented with locally advanced or metastatic urothelial carcinoma. The CDR3 spans 16 residues. V lost 6 bases and J lost 4, with 18 bases in between. Germline V gene data show CDR1 as LNHDA and CDR2 as SQIVND (reference sequence). Sequencing was performed with immunoSEQ multiplex PCR; in TCRdb, only in-frame clones are kept and a portion is missing. The sample lists about 49,000 clones, roughly 78% seen once, with around 9.3% in the top ten. This receptor was obtained from a man between 65 and 85 years old with urothelial cancer. This chain uses TRBV19 with TRBJ1-4; tentative D call: TRBD1 (6 bases). The specimen was PBMCs, collected around atezolizumab (anti-PD-L1) treatment. CDR3 nucleotides: TGTGCCAGTAGCCTCCGGGACATCAGCGGTAATGAAAAACTGTTTTTT. Its translation is CASSLRDISGNEKLFF.